This TCR beta chain was identified in a study of CD8+CD57+ T cells in acquired aplastic anemia. Whole-study context: Sorted CD4+ and CD8+ cells gave a mean 3.2 ug DNA, range roughly 0.2 to 27.4 ug. In CD4+ cells, healthy donors produced an average of approximately 10 million reads. The study, taken as a whole, reports: Patients shared twenty-nine CD8+ CDR3 sequences with controls. With respect to CD8+ Simpson's diversity, patients and controls did not differ significantly.

Genomic DNA served as template for TCR beta VDJ and CDR3 profiling. MiXCR, applied by TCRdb to the reads, yields one record per CDR3 protein. Here the sample spans 100,000 to 150,000 distinct CDR3 sequences, over 45% being singletons. This clonotype appeared many times. The antigen is unknown. Germline CDR1 and CDR2: MNHEY and SMNVEV (reference sequence). CDR3 size: 15 residues. The V segment lost 8 bases and the J segment 2 bases; nucleotides outside the gene matches: 9. Sequencing input: sorted CD4+, CD8+, or CD8+CD57+ T cells (not recorded which) from PBMCs. This sequence was found in a human donor in good health, serving as a control. This chain links TRBV27 with TRBJ1-5, with 7 bases fitting TRBD1. The CDR3: CASRQGPGGNQPQHF. The CDR3, as DNA: TGTGCCAGCCGACAGGGCCCGGGCGGCAATCAGCCCCAGCATTTT.